The sequence of this T cell receptor (beta chain) was determined in a study of T cell clonality in common variable immunodeficiency. This clone was observed many times. This table comes from immunoSEQ multiplex PCR, and its TCRdb copy is limited to in-frame clones, with some not included. This sample has around 34,000 clones, each found more than once. This TCR was sampled from a person between 18 and 75 years old in good health. What was sequenced was peripheral blood mononuclear cells.

The CDR3 region is CASSPGAGIPMANTGELFF. Incomplete CDR3 DNA: TGTGCCAGCTCACCAGGGGCAGGGATCCCGATGGCGAACACCGGGGAG. The gene calls are TRBV18 and TRBJ2-2; maybe TRBD1 (5 bases). The CDR3 goes on 3 residues after the read ends, and that part is filled in from the germline J gene. CDR3 length equals 19 residues. The germline V gene has CDR1 KGHSH and CDR2 LQKENI. Trimming stripped 2 bases from V and 0 bases from J, with 19 bases between.